Listed below are T cell receptor beta chains from one sample, sequenced in a study of OX40 agonist ivuxolimab in advanced cancers. The assay was immunoSEQ multiplex PCR, and TCRdb's table has in-frame clones only and misses some. The sample yields over 85,000 clones, about 92% seen once. The source was CD4+ or CD8+ T cells sorted from blood, collected in a trial of the OX40 agonist ivuxolimab. Receptors originate from an adult with an advanced solid tumor such as melanoma, head and neck, liver or kidney cancer. Both conserved end residues are part of each CDR3. A D gene is named only where the DNA matches it firmly. A row's size may be missing; if present it is once, few, many or a size class.

V gene: TRBV2
J gene: TRBJ1-2
clone size: -
D gene: -
CDR3 DNA: TGTGCCAGCACCCTGGGGTGGAACTATGGCTACACCTTC
CDR3 protein: CASTLGWNYGYTF

V gene: TRBV11-3
J gene: TRBJ2-1
clone size: -
D gene: TRBD2
CDR3 DNA: TGTGCCAGCAGCCGGGGACTAGCGGGAGTAGTTAGTGAGCAGTTCTTC
CDR3 protein: CASSRGLAGVVSEQFF

V gene: TRBV2
J gene: TRBJ1-1
clone size: -
D gene: TRBD1
CDR3 DNA: TGTGCCACACACTCCGGGACAGTGAACACTGAAGCTTTCTTT
CDR3 protein: CATHSGTVNTEAFF

V gene: TRBV7-2
J gene: TRBJ1-1
clone size: -
D gene: -
CDR3 DNA: TGTGCCAGCAGCTATAGCCAGAACACTGAAGCTTTCTTT
CDR3 protein: CASSYSQNTEAFF

V gene: TRBV28
J gene: TRBJ2-7
clone size: -
D gene: -
CDR3 DNA: TGTGCCAGCAGTTCACCTCGAGTCGAGCAGTACTTC
CDR3 protein: CASSSPRVEQYF

V gene: TRBV2
J gene: TRBJ1-3
clone size: -
D gene: TRBD1
CDR3 DNA: TGTGCCGTACAGGGGCGGGGAAACACCATATATTTT
CDR3 protein: CAVQGRGNTIYF

V gene: TRBV6-6
J gene: TRBJ2-1
clone size: -
D gene: -
CDR3 DNA: TGTGCCAGCAGTTACCCCCCAGGGGGGAAGCAGTTCTTC
CDR3 protein: CASSYPPGGKQFF

V gene: TRBV4-3
J gene: TRBJ2-7
clone size: -
D gene: -
CDR3 DNA: TGCGCCAGCAGCCAGAGGAGGGGGGGTGAGCAGTACTTC
CDR3 protein: CASSQRRGGEQYF

V gene: TRBV11-2
J gene: TRBJ2-1
clone size: -
D gene: -
CDR3 DNA: TGTGCCAGCAGCTTAAGGACGGGGACCTACAATGAGCAGTTCTTC
CDR3 protein: CASSLRTGTYNEQFF

V gene: TRBV6-5
J gene: TRBJ2-3
clone size: -
D gene: -
CDR3 DNA: TGTGCCAGCAGTTACAGGGGGACCCGGGGCGATACGCAGTATTTT
CDR3 protein: CASSYRGTRGDTQYF

V gene: TRBV23-1
J gene: TRBJ2-2
clone size: -
D gene: -
CDR3 DNA: TGCGCCAGCAGTCAATCAGGTCACACTGGCCCCACGCCCCCGAGGAACACCGGGGAGCTGTTTTTT
CDR3 protein: CASSQSGHTGPTPPRNTGELFF

V gene: TRBV7-2
J gene: TRBJ2-3
clone size: -
D gene: -
CDR3 DNA: TGTGCCAGCAGCTTAGGCCCCAGCACAGATACGCAGTATTTT
CDR3 protein: CASSLGPSTDTQYF

V gene: TRBV7-2
J gene: TRBJ1-2
clone size: -
D gene: -
CDR3 DNA: TGTGCCAGCAGCTTTACCAACTATGGCTACACCTTC
CDR3 protein: CASSFTNYGYTF

V gene: TRBV7-2
J gene: TRBJ2-7
clone size: -
D gene: TRBD2
CDR3 DNA: TGTGCCAGCAGCTTACGGTTAGCGGGCACCTACGAGCAGTACTTC
CDR3 protein: CASSLRLAGTYEQYF

V gene: TRBV5-1
J gene: TRBJ1-2
clone size: -
D gene: -
CDR3 DNA: TGCGCCAGCAGCCCTGGCGGGGTTTGGGGTTTTATAGGCTACACCTTC
CDR3 protein: CASSPGGVWGFIGYTF

V gene: TRBV19
J gene: TRBJ2-3
clone size: -
D gene: TRBD2
CDR3 DNA: TGTGCCAGTAGTATAGGGGTAGCGGGAGGCACAGATACGCAGTATTTT
CDR3 protein: CASSIGVAGGTDTQYF

V gene: TRBV27
J gene: TRBJ2-1
clone size: -
D gene: -
CDR3 DNA: TGTGCCAGCAGTTTAGAGAGGCCCGACTACAATGAGCAGTTCTTC
CDR3 protein: CASSLERPDYNEQFF

V gene: TRBV7-2
J gene: TRBJ2-1
clone size: -
D gene: TRBD1
CDR3 DNA: TGTGCCAGCAGCTTAGCAACCGGGACAGGGGGCAAGAATGAGCAGTTCTTC
CDR3 protein: CASSLATGTGGKNEQFF

V gene: TRBV10-2
J gene: TRBJ1-1
clone size: -
D gene: -
CDR3 DNA: TGCGCCAGCAAGAGAGGCATGAACACTGAAGCTTTCTTT
CDR3 protein: CASKRGMNTEAFF

V gene: TRBV7-9
J gene: TRBJ1-2
clone size: -
D gene: -
CDR3 DNA: TGTGCCAGCAGCCCCGGTCAGAGAAGAACTAACTATGGCTACACCTTC
CDR3 protein: CASSPGQRRTNYGYTF

V gene: TRBV6-6
J gene: TRBJ1-2
clone size: -
D gene: TRBD1
CDR3 DNA: TGTGCCAGCAGTCCCACCGGGACAGGAGGCTACACCTTC
CDR3 protein: CASSPTGTGGYTF

V gene: TRBV19
J gene: TRBJ2-5
clone size: -
D gene: -
CDR3 DNA: TGTGCCAGTAGCGGGGGCGCCCAAGAGACCCAGTACTTC
CDR3 protein: CASSGGAQETQYF

V gene: TRBV6-6
J gene: TRBJ1-1
clone size: -
D gene: TRBD1
CDR3 DNA: TGTGCCAGCAGTTACTCTGTCAGGGGGTCCACTGAAGCTTTCTTT
CDR3 protein: CASSYSVRGSTEAFF

V gene: TRBV20-1
J gene: TRBJ2-1
clone size: -
D gene: -
CDR3 DNA: TGCAGTGCCGGGACATACAATGAGCAGTTCTTC
CDR3 protein: CSAGTYNEQFF

V gene: TRBV7-2
J gene: TRBJ1-1
clone size: -
D gene: -
CDR3 DNA: TGTGCCAGCAGCTTAGCTATAGAAAGGAACACTGAAGCTTTCTTT
CDR3 protein: CASSLAIERNTEAFF

V gene: TRBV19
J gene: TRBJ2-1
clone size: few
D gene: TRBD2
CDR3 DNA: TGTGCCAGTAGTCCGGGGGGAAGGAAGTTCTTC
CDR3 protein: CASSPGGRKFF

V gene: TRBV28
J gene: TRBJ2-5
clone size: -
D gene: -
CDR3 DNA: TGTGCCAGCAGGTTTTCCAGGGGACTGAACCAAGAGACCCAGTACTTC
CDR3 protein: CASRFSRGLNQETQYF

V gene: TRBV6-5
J gene: TRBJ2-3
clone size: -
D gene: -
CDR3 DNA: TGTGCCAGCAGTTACGAGGGGGGGAGGGTAGATACGCAGTATTTT
CDR3 protein: CASSYEGGRVDTQYF

V gene: TRBV19
J gene: TRBJ2-7
clone size: -
D gene: -
CDR3 DNA: TGTGCCAGTAGTATAGACACCGGGACATTGGGCTACGAGCAGTACTTC
CDR3 protein: CASSIDTGTLGYEQYF

V gene: TRBV16
J gene: TRBJ1-1
clone size: -
D gene: -
CDR3 DNA: TGTGCCAGCAGCCCCCAAGCCAGGGGAAGGAACACTGAAGCTTTCTTT
CDR3 protein: CASSPQARGRNTEAFF

V gene: TRBV6-5
J gene: TRBJ1-3
clone size: -
D gene: -
CDR3 DNA: TGTGCCAGCAGTTACTACCCCGGGGGCTTCGGAAACACCATATATTTT
CDR3 protein: CASSYYPGGFGNTIYF

V gene: TRBV18
J gene: TRBJ2-6
clone size: -
D gene: -
CDR3 DNA: TGTGCCAGCTCACCAGGACAGAGCTTTTCTGGGGCCAACGTCCTGACTTTC
CDR3 protein: CASSPGQSFSGANVLTF

V gene: TRBV5-1
J gene: TRBJ1-5
clone size: -
D gene: -
CDR3 DNA: TGCGCCAGCAGCTTGGTGGGTAATCAGCCCCAGCATTTT
CDR3 protein: CASSLVGNQPQHF

V gene: TRBV5-1
J gene: TRBJ2-7
clone size: -
D gene: TRBD1
CDR3 DNA: TGCGCCAGCAGCGTGGAGCCGGGACAGGGGAAGTACTTC
CDR3 protein: CASSVEPGQGKYF

V gene: TRBV7-2
J gene: TRBJ1-5
clone size: -
D gene: -
CDR3 DNA: TGTGCCAGCAGCTCGCCCTGGTTAGTCAATCAGCCCCAGCATTTT
CDR3 protein: CASSSPWLVNQPQHF

V gene: TRBV11-3
J gene: TRBJ2-2
clone size: -
D gene: -
CDR3 DNA: TGTGCCAGCAGCTTAGGGGGCGGGATCAACACCGGGGAGCTGTTTTTT
CDR3 protein: CASSLGGGINTGELFF

V gene: TRBV18
J gene: TRBJ1-5
clone size: -
D gene: TRBD1
CDR3 DNA: TGTGCCAGCTCACTACAGGGGTTCAGTCAGCCCCAGCATTTT
CDR3 protein: CASSLQGFSQPQHF

V gene: TRBV7-9
J gene: TRBJ2-7
clone size: few
D gene: TRBD2
CDR3 DNA: TGTGCCAGCAGCGGTCGGGGGGTCTCCTACGAGCAGTACTTC
CDR3 protein: CASSGRGVSYEQYF

V gene: TRBV4-1
J gene: TRBJ1-3
clone size: -
D gene: -
CDR3 DNA: TGCGCCAGCAGCCAAGATGTTTTCAGGGGCTCTGGAAACACCATATATTTT
CDR3 protein: CASSQDVFRGSGNTIYF

V gene: TRBV6-1
J gene: TRBJ2-1
clone size: -
D gene: TRBD2
CDR3 DNA: TGTGCCAGCAGTGAAGCGCTTACTAGCGGGAGGAATGAGCAGTTCTTC
CDR3 protein: CASSEALTSGRNEQFF

V gene: TRBV18
J gene: TRBJ1-5
clone size: -
D gene: TRBD1
CDR3 DNA: TGTGCCAGCTCACCAGAAAACAGGGGTCCTCAGCCCCAGCATTTT
CDR3 protein: CASSPENRGPQPQHF

V gene: TRBV18
J gene: TRBJ1-2
clone size: -
D gene: -
CDR3 DNA: TGTGCCAGCTCACCTACGACAGCGACCTATGGCTACACCTTC
CDR3 protein: CASSPTTATYGYTF

V gene: TRBV11-3
J gene: TRBJ2-7
clone size: -
D gene: -
CDR3 DNA: TGTGCCAGCAGCTTAGAGGACAGCATTTACGAGCAGTACTTC
CDR3 protein: CASSLEDSIYEQYF

V gene: TRBV11-3
J gene: TRBJ2-1
clone size: -
D gene: -
CDR3 DNA: TGTGCCAGCAACGGCTACAATGAGCAGTTCTTC
CDR3 protein: CASNGYNEQFF

V gene: TRBV27
J gene: TRBJ2-3
clone size: -
D gene: -
CDR3 DNA: TGTGCCAGCAGAGGACAGTTAAGACCCACAGATACGCAGTATTTT
CDR3 protein: CASRGQLRPTDTQYF

V gene: TRBV11-1
J gene: TRBJ2-3
clone size: -
D gene: TRBD2
CDR3 DNA: TGTGCCAGCAGCCTCGATCCTAGCGGGATGGTCACAGATACGCAGTATTTT
CDR3 protein: CASSLDPSGMVTDTQYF

V gene: TRBV2
J gene: TRBJ2-5
clone size: -
D gene: TRBD1
CDR3 DNA: TGTGCCAGCAGTGGGGGACAGGCAGGAGGATCCCAAGAGACCCAGTACTTC
CDR3 protein: CASSGGQAGGSQETQYF

V gene: TRBV9
J gene: TRBJ2-1
clone size: few
D gene: -
CDR3 DNA: TGTGCCAGCAGCGTAGGTGGGCAGGGGATATCTGGGGAGCAGTTCTTC
CDR3 protein: CASSVGGQGISGEQFF

V gene: TRBV7-3
J gene: TRBJ2-5
clone size: -
D gene: TRBD2
CDR3 DNA: TGTGCCAGCAGCCCGACTAGCGGGAGGGCCCAGACCCAGTACTTC
CDR3 protein: CASSPTSGRAQTQYF

V gene: TRBV6-1
J gene: TRBJ2-3
clone size: -
D gene: -
CDR3 DNA: TGTGCCAGCAGTGACAGGGGGGGGAGCACAGATACGCAGTATTTT
CDR3 protein: CASSDRGGSTDTQYF

V gene: TRBV5-6
J gene: TRBJ2-5
clone size: -
D gene: TRBD1
CDR3 DNA: TGTGCCAGCAGCCAAGGGGGCTGGGAGACCCAGTACTTC
CDR3 protein: CASSQGGWETQYF